This T cell receptor (beta chain) was documented in a study of B cell selection in AIRE deficiency. Study-level results: Healthy Tconv contained roughly two fifths of shared healthy Treg sequences; only TCRbeta sequenced.

The CDR3 is 12 residues long. V lost 4 bases and J lost 7, with 10 bases in between. CDR1 and CDR2 (germline): MRHNA, SNTAGT. CD4+CD127+ cells were sorted as the conventional CD4 T cells. Sequencing was performed with immunoSEQ multiplex PCR; in TCRdb, only in-frame clones are kept and a portion is missing. This repertoire shows some 27,000 clones, less than 97% found once; its top ten account for 0.2% to 0.3%. Regarding this clone: The target antigen is unknown.

The sequence came from a human donor in good health. The chain joins TRBV6-4 to TRBJ2-5; D not certain. The sequencing sample was made of CD4+CD127+ conventional T cells sorted from PBMCs. The CDR3 DNA reads TGTGCCAGCAGTGCCAACGACGGGACCCAGTACTTC. Its protein product is CASSANDGTQYF.